This T cell receptor (beta chain) was obtained from a study of molecular identifiers for immune sequencing clone quantification. Regarding the study as a whole: Spiked TCR RNA from one Jurkat cell reportedly showed up when mixed among more than 900,000 naive cells.

CDR1 and CDR2 (germline): MNHEY, SMNVEV (reference sequence). V was pared by 4 bases and J by 1 base, with 11 bases between. The CDR3 spans 15 residues. This clonotype came up a few times. Antigen: not known. Listed TCR primers, together with previously described methods, were used for the bulk TCR libraries. One entry per CDR3 protein, called by TCRdb with MiXCR from the PCR reads. Counted here are 400,000 to 600,000 distinct CDR3 sequences, less than 30% occurring once; the ten biggest clones make up around 0.79%. The chain uses TRBV27 and TRBJ2-1; possibly TRBD1 for D (6 bases). This clonotype originated in a human donor in good health. Some libraries in this study had Jurkat cell RNA spiked in. The specimen was naive CD8+ T cells from blood, with Jurkat cell RNA spiked in. Subset in this sample: FACS-sorted CD8+CD4-CCR7+CD45RA+ naive T cells. For the CDR3, the DNA is TGTGCCAGCAGTTCCGGGACAAGATCCTACAATGAGCAGTTCTTC. This sequence encodes CASSSGTRSYNEQFF.